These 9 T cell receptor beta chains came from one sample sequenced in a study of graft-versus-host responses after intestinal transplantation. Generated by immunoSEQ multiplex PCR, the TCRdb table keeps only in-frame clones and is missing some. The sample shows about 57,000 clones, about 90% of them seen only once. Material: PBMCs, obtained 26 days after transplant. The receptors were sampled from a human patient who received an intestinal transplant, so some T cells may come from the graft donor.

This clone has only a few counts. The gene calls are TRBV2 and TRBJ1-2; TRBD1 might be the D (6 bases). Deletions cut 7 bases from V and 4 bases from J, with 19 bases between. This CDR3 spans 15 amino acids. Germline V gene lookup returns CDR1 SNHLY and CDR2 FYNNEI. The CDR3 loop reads CASTPRTVSGYGYTF. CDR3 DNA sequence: TGTGCCAGCACCCCGAGGACAGTCAGTGGCTATGGCTACACCTTC. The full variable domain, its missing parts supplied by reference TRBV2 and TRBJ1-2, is EPEVTQTPSHQVTQMGQEVILRCVPISNHLYFYWYRQILGQKVEFLVSFYNNEISEKSEIFDDQFSVERPDGSNFTLKIRSTKLEDSAMYFCASTPRTVSGYGYTFGSGTRLTVV.

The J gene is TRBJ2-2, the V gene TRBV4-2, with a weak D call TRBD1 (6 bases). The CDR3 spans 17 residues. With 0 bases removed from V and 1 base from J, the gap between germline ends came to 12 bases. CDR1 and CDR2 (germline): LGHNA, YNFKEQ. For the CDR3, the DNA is TGTGCCAGCAGCCAAGATCGGCAGGGGTTGAACACCGGGGAGCTGTTTTTT. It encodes CASSQDRQGLNTGELFF.

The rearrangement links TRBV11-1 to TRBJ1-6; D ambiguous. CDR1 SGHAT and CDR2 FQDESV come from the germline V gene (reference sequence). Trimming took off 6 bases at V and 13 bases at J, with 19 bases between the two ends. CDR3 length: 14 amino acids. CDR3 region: CASSVATPGWPLHF. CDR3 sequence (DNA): TGTGCCAGCAGTGTAGCGACGCCCGGGTGGCCCCTCCACTTT.

As DNA, the CDR3 is TGTGCCAGTAGTAGGGCGGGGGGCTCCCTCGAGACCCAGTACTTC. Protein: CASSRAGGSLETQYF. This sequence joins TRBV19 and TRBJ2-5; 8 nucleotides match TRBD2. V shed 4 bases and J 5 bases; nucleotides not matched to a gene: 9. Germline assignment: CDR1 LNHDA and CDR2 SQIVND (reference sequence). The CDR3 spans 15 residues.

DNA for the CDR3: TGTGCCAGCAGTTACCCCGCGCAGGGGGGATACGAGCAGTACTTC. It codes for CASSYPAQGGYEQYF. The chain recombines TRBV6-5 with TRBJ2-7; TRBD1 is a possible D gene (7 bases). The ends were cut back, 2 bases at V and 4 bases at J, with 15 bases in the middle. The CDR3 is 15 residues long. Germline values: CDR1 MNHEY, CDR2 SVGAGI.

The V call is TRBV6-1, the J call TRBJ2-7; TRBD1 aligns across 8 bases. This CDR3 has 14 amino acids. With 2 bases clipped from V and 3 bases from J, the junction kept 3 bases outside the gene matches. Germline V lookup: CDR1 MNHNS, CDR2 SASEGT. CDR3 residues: CASSETGGDYEQYF. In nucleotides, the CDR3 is TGTGCCAGCAGTGAAACAGGGGGAGACTACGAGCAGTACTTC.

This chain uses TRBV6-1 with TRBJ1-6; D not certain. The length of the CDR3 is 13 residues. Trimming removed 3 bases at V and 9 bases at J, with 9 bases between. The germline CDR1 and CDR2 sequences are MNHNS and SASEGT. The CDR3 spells CASSDNPVSPLHF. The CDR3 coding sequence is TGTGCCAGCAGTGATAACCCAGTTTCACCCCTCCACTTT.

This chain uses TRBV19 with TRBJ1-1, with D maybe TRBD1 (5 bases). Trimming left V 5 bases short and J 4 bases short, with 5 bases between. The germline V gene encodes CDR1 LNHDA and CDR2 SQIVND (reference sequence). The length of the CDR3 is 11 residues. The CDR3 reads CASSQGTEAFF. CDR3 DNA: TGTGCCAGTAGTCAGGGCACTGAAGCTTTCTTT. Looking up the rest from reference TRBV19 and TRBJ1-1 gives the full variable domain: DGGITQSPKYLFRKEGQNVTLSCEQNLNHDAMYWYRQDPGQGLRLIYYSQIVNDFQKGDIAEGYSVSREKKESFPLTVTSAQKNPTAFYLCASSQGTEAFFGQGTRLTVV.

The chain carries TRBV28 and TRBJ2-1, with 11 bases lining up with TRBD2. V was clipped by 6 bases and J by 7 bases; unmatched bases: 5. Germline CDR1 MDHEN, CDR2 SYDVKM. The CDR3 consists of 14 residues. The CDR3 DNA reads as TGTGCCAGCAGAGTAGCGGGGGGGCTTAATGAGCAGTTCTTC. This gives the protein CASRVAGGLNEQFF. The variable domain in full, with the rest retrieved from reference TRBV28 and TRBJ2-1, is DVKVTQSSRYLVKRTGEKVFLECVQDMDHENMFWYRQDPGLGLRLIYFSYDVKMKEKGDIPEGYSVSREKKERFSLILESASTNQTSMYLCASRVAGGLNEQFFGPGTRLTVL.